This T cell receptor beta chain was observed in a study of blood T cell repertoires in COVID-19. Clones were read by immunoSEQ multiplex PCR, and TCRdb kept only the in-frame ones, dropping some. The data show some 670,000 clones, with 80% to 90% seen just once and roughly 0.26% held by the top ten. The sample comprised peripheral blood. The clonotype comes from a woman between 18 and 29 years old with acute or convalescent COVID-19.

The DNA for the CDR3 is TGTGCCAGTAGTACCCACCGGGACAGGGTTGTTTACGAGCAGTACTTC. This encodes CASSTHRDRVVYEQYF. V gene TRBV19 combines with J gene TRBJ2-7; 9 bases are a match to TRBD1. The CDR3 is 16 amino acids. The germline V gene encodes CDR1 LNHDA and CDR2 SQIVND (reference sequence). V was pared by 4 bases and J by 4 bases, with 11 bases of the junction left unmatched.